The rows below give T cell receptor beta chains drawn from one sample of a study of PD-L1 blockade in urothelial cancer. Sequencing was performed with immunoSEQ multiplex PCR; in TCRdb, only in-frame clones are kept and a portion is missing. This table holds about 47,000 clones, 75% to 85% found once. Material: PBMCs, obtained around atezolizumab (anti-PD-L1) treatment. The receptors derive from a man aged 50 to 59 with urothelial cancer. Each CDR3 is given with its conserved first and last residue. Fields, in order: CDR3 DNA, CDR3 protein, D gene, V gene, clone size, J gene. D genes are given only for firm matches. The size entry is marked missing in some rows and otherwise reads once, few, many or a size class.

cdr3_nt: TGTGCCAGCAGCCCCCCTCCTATGAACACTGAAGCTTTCTTT
cdr3_aa: CASSPPPMNTEAFF
d_call: .
v_call: TRBV7-2
clone_size: .
j_call: TRBJ1-1

cdr3_nt: TGTGCCAGCAGTTACCGAGGCACAGATACGCAGTATTTT
cdr3_aa: CASSYRGTDTQYF
d_call: .
v_call: TRBV6-6
clone_size: .
j_call: TRBJ2-3

cdr3_nt: TGTGCCAGCAGCTTGGGGCAGGGGGCAACCCAGCCCCAGCATTTT
cdr3_aa: CASSLGQGATQPQHF
d_call: TRBD1
v_call: TRBV7-9
clone_size: .
j_call: TRBJ1-5

cdr3_nt: TGTGCCAGCAGCGTAGCTACAGGGGGCTACGAGCAGTACTTC
cdr3_aa: CASSVATGGYEQYF
d_call: TRBD1
v_call: TRBV9
clone_size: medium-sized
j_call: TRBJ2-7

cdr3_nt: TGTGCCAGCTCACCGGTCGGAGGGATTACCAATCAGCCCCAGCATTTT
cdr3_aa: CASSPVGGITNQPQHF
d_call: .
v_call: TRBV18
clone_size: .
j_call: TRBJ1-5

cdr3_nt: TGTGCCAGTAGCTCGCTGGACAGGCTCTACGAGCAGTACTTC
cdr3_aa: CASSSLDRLYEQYF
d_call: TRBD1
v_call: TRBV19
clone_size: .
j_call: TRBJ2-7

cdr3_nt: TGTGCCAGCAGAGGCGAGGGGGGGGGTGAAGCTTTCTTT
cdr3_aa: CASRGEGGGEAFF
d_call: .
v_call: TRBV5-6
clone_size: .
j_call: TRBJ1-1

cdr3_nt: TGTGCCTGGATTATCAGCGGGGGCGTCGCCGGGGAGCTGTTTTTT
cdr3_aa: CAWIISGGVAGELFF
d_call: TRBD2
v_call: TRBV30
clone_size: .
j_call: TRBJ2-2

cdr3_nt: TGTGCCAGCAGTTACGGCGAGGCAGATACGCAGTATTTT
cdr3_aa: CASSYGEADTQYF
d_call: .
v_call: TRBV6-6
clone_size: .
j_call: TRBJ2-3

cdr3_nt: TGTGCCACCAGCAGAGCCCTGAATGAAAAACTGTTTTTT
cdr3_aa: CATSRALNEKLFF
d_call: .
v_call: TRBV15
clone_size: medium-sized
j_call: TRBJ1-4

cdr3_nt: TGTGCCAGCAGCTTAGCACAGGACATTGGGCCGGCAGGGGAAAAACTGTTTTTT
cdr3_aa: CASSLAQDIGPAGEKLFF
d_call: .
v_call: TRBV7-6
clone_size: .
j_call: TRBJ1-4

cdr3_nt: TGTGCCAGCAGCTTTGGACTAGCGGAATACAATGAGCAGTTCTTC
cdr3_aa: CASSFGLAEYNEQFF
d_call: TRBD2
v_call: TRBV5-5
clone_size: .
j_call: TRBJ2-1

cdr3_nt: TGTGCCAGTAGTATTTTTAGCGGCACAGATACGCAGTATTTT
cdr3_aa: CASSIFSGTDTQYF
d_call: .
v_call: TRBV19
clone_size: .
j_call: TRBJ2-3

cdr3_nt: TGTGCCATCAGTGAGCCCAGCGGCGGGGGCACTTCACCCCTCCACTTT
cdr3_aa: CAISEPSGGGTSPLHF
d_call: .
v_call: TRBV10-3
clone_size: .
j_call: TRBJ1-6

cdr3_nt: TGTGCCAGCAGTTTACCAGGCGTGAGAGAGACCCAGTACTTC
cdr3_aa: CASSLPGVRETQYF
d_call: .
v_call: TRBV28
clone_size: few
j_call: TRBJ2-5

cdr3_nt: TGTGCCAGCAGTTTAGGGCCGGGAAGTGGGGAGCAAGAGACCCAGTACTTC
cdr3_aa: CASSLGPGSGEQETQYF
d_call: .
v_call: TRBV28
clone_size: .
j_call: TRBJ2-5

cdr3_nt: TGTGCCAGCCGGGGTACGGACTATGGCTACACCTTC
cdr3_aa: CASRGTDYGYTF
d_call: .
v_call: TRBV6-5
clone_size: .
j_call: TRBJ1-2

cdr3_nt: TGTGCCAGCAGGGCCGGAGGGGTTAGCGGGAGAGGGAGCTACAATGAGCAGTTCTTC
cdr3_aa: CASRAGGVSGRGSYNEQFF
d_call: TRBD2
v_call: TRBV2
clone_size: .
j_call: TRBJ2-1

cdr3_nt: TGTGCCAGCACGAAGCGTCTTAGCAATCAGCCCCAGCATTTT
cdr3_aa: CASTKRLSNQPQHF
d_call: .
v_call: TRBV5-8
clone_size: few
j_call: TRBJ1-5

cdr3_nt: TGTGCCAGCAGTTCCGTAACTAGCGGGGGCCGAGAGACCCAGTACTTC
cdr3_aa: CASSSVTSGGRETQYF
d_call: TRBD2
v_call: TRBV28
clone_size: .
j_call: TRBJ2-5

cdr3_nt: TGTGCCAGCGAGCGGGGGGCCCAACAAGAGACCCAGTACTTC
cdr3_aa: CASERGAQQETQYF
d_call: TRBD2
v_call: TRBV6-1
clone_size: .
j_call: TRBJ2-5

cdr3_nt: TGTGCCAGCAGGGCGGGTAGCACAGATACGCAGTATTTT
cdr3_aa: CASRAGSTDTQYF
d_call: .
v_call: TRBV7-2
clone_size: .
j_call: TRBJ2-3

cdr3_nt: TGTGCCAGTAGTATAGCCAGACAAGGCTACACCTTC
cdr3_aa: CASSIARQGYTF
d_call: .
v_call: TRBV19
clone_size: .
j_call: TRBJ1-2

cdr3_nt: TGTGCCAGTACCCAACCCCGCGCTAGCGGGGGGCAGTCCCAGTACTTC
cdr3_aa: CASTQPRASGGQSQYF
d_call: TRBD2
v_call: TRBV19
clone_size: .
j_call: TRBJ2-4

cdr3_nt: TGTGCCAGCAGCACAGGGTTCTCAAAACTGTTTTTT
cdr3_aa: CASSTGFSKLFF
d_call: .
v_call: TRBV27
clone_size: once
j_call: TRBJ1-4

cdr3_nt: TGTGCCAGCTCTTTAGCGGGGGGTAATGAGCAGTTCTTC
cdr3_aa: CASSLAGGNEQFF
d_call: TRBD2
v_call: TRBV18
clone_size: .
j_call: TRBJ2-1

cdr3_nt: TGCAGTGCCATAGCGGGGGAGACCCAGTACTTC
cdr3_aa: CSAIAGETQYF
d_call: TRBD2
v_call: TRBV20-1
clone_size: .
j_call: TRBJ2-5

cdr3_nt: TGTGCCAGCAGTGAAGCGCTTCGCGCGGGGATGACCCAGTACTTC
cdr3_aa: CASSEALRAGMTQYF
d_call: .
v_call: TRBV2
clone_size: .
j_call: TRBJ2-5

cdr3_nt: TGTGCCTGGACTGCTAGCGGGGTTAGCACAGATACGCAGTATTTT
cdr3_aa: CAWTASGVSTDTQYF
d_call: TRBD2
v_call: TRBV30
clone_size: .
j_call: TRBJ2-3

cdr3_nt: TGTGCCAGCTCACACTCAACAGGGACCTACGAGCAGTACTTC
cdr3_aa: CASSHSTGTYEQYF
d_call: .
v_call: TRBV18
clone_size: .
j_call: TRBJ2-7

cdr3_nt: TGTGCCAGCAGCTTAGCCACCGGGGGTGGGTGGGGATATGGCTACACCTTC
cdr3_aa: CASSLATGGGWGYGYTF
d_call: .
v_call: TRBV7-9
clone_size: .
j_call: TRBJ1-2

cdr3_nt: TGTGCCAGCTCACCGGACTTTAATCAGCCCCAGCATTTT
cdr3_aa: CASSPDFNQPQHF
d_call: .
v_call: TRBV18
clone_size: .
j_call: TRBJ1-5

cdr3_nt: TGTGCCAGTAGAGGGGCTAGCGGGAGGGCCTACACCGGGGAGCTGTTTTTT
cdr3_aa: CASRGASGRAYTGELFF
d_call: TRBD2
v_call: TRBV19
clone_size: .
j_call: TRBJ2-2

cdr3_nt: TGCGCCAGCAGCTTACGAGGGAACTATAGCAATCAGCCCCAGCATTTT
cdr3_aa: CASSLRGNYSNQPQHF
d_call: .
v_call: TRBV5-1
clone_size: .
j_call: TRBJ1-5

cdr3_nt: TGCGCCAGCAGCCCGGGGACAGCCACCCTATATTTT
cdr3_aa: CASSPGTATLYF
d_call: TRBD1
v_call: TRBV5-1
clone_size: .
j_call: TRBJ1-3